The 12 T cell receptor beta chains below come from one sample, sequenced in a study of shared clonotypes between healthy human individuals. The assay was immunoSEQ multiplex PCR, and TCRdb's table has in-frame clones only and misses some. Of 2 million to 2.5 million clones listed, nearly 97% were seen once; the top ten hold around 0.13%. Source material: naive CD4+ T cells sorted from blood. Subset given: CD45RA+ positively selected. The receptors shown here come from a man between 18 and 29 years old in good health.

The genes are TRBV10-3 and TRBJ2-3; 7 bases agree with TRBD2. With 4 bases clipped from V and 6 bases from J, the junction kept 7 bases outside the gene matches. The CDR3 sequence is 14 residues long. Germline lookup yields CDR1 ENHRY and CDR2 SYGVKD. DNA for the CDR3: TGTGCCATCAGTGCTAGCGGAGGAGTCGATACGCAGTATTTT. It encodes CAISASGGVDTQYF.

The chain recombines TRBV5-1 with TRBJ2-2; 7 nucleotides agree with TRBD2. This CDR3 contains 18 residues. Germline trimming cut 0 bases from V and 1 base from J; bases unmatched to any gene: 9. Germline V gene lookup returns CDR1 SGHRS and CDR2 YFSETQ. The CDR3 sequence is CASSLESFASGNTGELFF. Written as DNA, the CDR3 is TGCGCCAGCAGCTTGGAGTCGTTTGCTAGCGGGAACACCGGGGAGCTGTTTTTT. Drawing the rest from reference TRBV5-1 and TRBJ2-2, the complete variable domain is KAGVTQTPRYLIKTRGQQVTLSCSPISGHRSVSWYQQTPGQGLQFLFEYFSETQRNKGNFPGRFSGRQFSNSRSEMNVSTLELGDSALYLCASSLESFASGNTGELFFGEGSRLTVL.

V usage is TRBV7-2 and J usage is TRBJ1-6; D not resolved. This CDR3 is built from 18 residues. V lost 0 bases and J lost 0, with 12 bases in between. CDR1 SGHTA and CDR2 FQGNSA come from the germline V gene. CDR3 in DNA: TGTGCCAGCAGCTTAGCCCCGACTGTAAGCTCCTATAATTCACCCCTCCACTTT. Amino acid sequence: CASSLAPTVSSYNSPLHF.

The chain combines TRBV5-4 with TRBJ2-2; 11 positions match TRBD1. V was clipped by 4 bases and J by 6 bases; unmatched bases: 2. CDR3 length equals 14 residues. The germline gives CDR1 SGHNT, CDR2 YYREEE (reference sequence). The CDR3 here is CASSKGQGAGELFF. CDR3 coding DNA: TGTGCCAGCAGCAAGGGACAGGGGGCCGGGGAGCTGTTTTTT.

The chain couples TRBV6-5 to TRBJ2-5, with TRBD2 identical over 11 bases. The end of the DNA aligns better with TRBJ2-7, so the J call may be wrong. This CDR3 spans 15 amino acids. Germline V gene data show CDR1 as MNHEY and CDR2 as SVGAGI. The CDR3 is CASSPGTSGLYEQYF. In DNA form, the CDR3 reads TGTGCCAGCAGTCCCGGGACTAGCGGCCTTTACGAGCAGTACTTC.

The chain has TRBV6-1 and TRBJ2-7; D perhaps matches TRBD1 (6 bases). Trimming cost V 5 bases and J 0 bases, with 11 bases left between them. Germline V CDR1 and CDR2: MNHNS, SASEGT. The CDR3 is made up of 14 amino acids. The CDR3 sequence is CASSSTGASYEQYF. In DNA, the CDR3 is TGTGCCAGCAGTTCGACAGGAGCCTCCTACGAGCAGTACTTC.

The chain links TRBV6-6 to TRBJ2-6; 7 bases are a match to TRBD1. This CDR3 is built from 15 residues. Germline values: CDR1 MNHNY, CDR2 SVGAGI (reference sequence). V gave up 6 bases and J gave up 4 bases; unmatched junction bases: 6. The CDR3 DNA is TGTGCCAGCAGCGATACAGGGGCCGGGGCCAACGTCCTGACTTTC. Protein product: CASSDTGAGANVLTF.

The chain couples TRBV4-2 to TRBJ2-7; D might be TRBD1 or TRBD2, each matching 5 bases. Germline values: CDR1 LGHNA, CDR2 YNFKEQ. Trimming removed 0 bases from V and 6 bases from J, with 27 bases in between. The CDR3 sequence is 19 residues long. The CDR3 spells CASSQDPLGGRGPGSEQYF. The CDR3 region has the DNA TGTGCCAGCAGCCAAGATCCCCTCGGAGGTAGGGGACCGGGGAGCGAGCAGTACTTC.

This chain links TRBV7-9 with TRBJ2-7, with D perhaps matching TRBD2 (6 bases). The ends were cut back, 3 bases at V and 2 bases at J, with 14 bases in the middle. The CDR3 consists of 15 residues. The germline V gene encodes CDR1 SEHNR and CDR2 FQNEAQ (reference sequence). CDR3 DNA sequence: TGTGCCAGCAGCTTCGGGAGTAAGGGGACCTACGAGCAGTACTTC. Its protein is CASSFGSKGTYEQYF.

The chain joins TRBV5-1 to TRBJ2-2, with 7 bases identical to TRBD2. The germline V gene has CDR1 SGHRS and CDR2 YFSETQ. V shed 6 bases, J shed 3 bases, and the junction held 8 bases outside the gene matches. This CDR3 is 15 amino acids long. CDR3 sequence: CASIPSGVYTGELFF. In DNA form, the CDR3 reads TGCGCCAGCATCCCGAGCGGGGTGTACACCGGGGAGCTGTTTTTT.

The rearrangement uses TRBV7-9 and TRBJ1-1; D is undetermined. CDR3 size: 13 residues. Trimming stripped 3 bases from V and 3 bases from J, with 8 bases between. Germline CDR1 SEHNR, CDR2 FQNEAQ (reference sequence). The CDR3 reads CASSFADYTEAFF. Written as DNA, the CDR3 is TGTGCCAGCAGCTTCGCGGATTACACTGAAGCTTTCTTT. Full variable domain (remainder filled in from reference TRBV7-9 and TRBJ1-1): DTGVSQNPRHKITKRGQNVTFRCDPISEHNRLYWYRQTLGQGPEFLTYFQNEAQLEKSRLLSDRFSAERPKGSFSTLEIQRTEQGDSAMYLCASSFADYTEAFFGQGTRLTVV.

The chain employs TRBV29-1 and TRBJ2-5; possible D gene TRBD2, 6 bases. V was clipped by 5 bases and J by 1 base, with 11 bases between them. This CDR3 comprises 13 residues. Germline V CDR1 and CDR2: SQVTM, ANQGSEA. The CDR3 DNA sequence: TGCAGCGTTCAGGGACTTTTCCAAGAGACCCAGTACTTC. Translated, it gives CSVQGLFQETQYF.